This TCR beta chain was identified in a study of T cell repertoires in aging, cancer and after chemotherapy. About the research overall: Clear clonal overlap appeared across healthy donor samples taken over several months to years. The study, taken as a whole, reports: In cancer patients, declining TCR diversity with age involved lost richness and lost evenness. Median generation probability rose over the chemotherapy interval in each cancer cohort, suggesting rebound thymic output. Age-matched healthy donors had significantly more diverse, less clonal blood TCR repertoires than untreated cancer patients.

In germline, CDR1 is SGHKS, CDR2 YYEKEE (reference sequence). This CDR3 has 15 amino acids. The germline V and J ends were trimmed by 0 bases and 0 bases, with 10 bases remaining between them. The template was genomic DNA from peripheral blood, not RNA. This clonotype was observed a handful of times. Its cognate antigen is unknown. Multiplex touch-down PCR with TRB-A/B primers amplified rearranged V-D-J TRB sequences. TCRdb called the multiplex PCR reads again in MiXCR, with one record for every CDR3 protein. The sample shows some 8,900 distinct CDR3 sequences, approximately 30% of them seen only once.

The source of this sequence is a human donor in good health. The V and J genes are TRBV5-5 and TRBJ2-7; either TRBD1 or TRBD2 may fit D (5 bases each). The sample taken for sequencing was blood. The CDR3 DNA reads TGTGCCAGCAGCTTGGTGGCAGGGAGCTCCTACGAGCAGTACTTC. Encoded protein: CASSLVAGSSYEQYF. Full variable domain (missing parts from reference TRBV5-5 and TRBJ2-7): DAGVTQSPTHLIKTRGQQVTLRCSPISGHKSVSWYQQVLGQGPQFIFQYYEKEERGRGNFPDRFSARQFPNYSSELNVNALLLGDSALYLCASSLVAGSSYEQYFGPGTRLTVT.